The clone carrying this T cell receptor beta chain was detected ten times or more. The antigen is not known. Amplification targeted TCR beta CDR3 regions from RNA transcripts. In the first-round RT-PCR of the TCR CDR3, the HTBI primer set was used. TCRdb independently ran MiXCR on the multiplex PCR reads; one entry per CDR3 protein. Among 90,000 to 120,000 distinct CDR3 sequences listed, 15% to 20% were seen once. The sample belongs to a study of T cells in Graves' hyperthyroidism and ophthalmopathy. Study as a whole: The blood sample was taken at first diagnosis, before treatment began.

The CDR3 is made up of 19 amino acids. Germline values: CDR1 MNHEY, CDR2 SMNVEV (reference sequence). V shed 0 bases and J 0 bases; nucleotides not matched to a gene: 9. Study observations and caveats: Stable hyperthyroidism was told apart from ophthalmopathy by a model built on 13 V-J features.

Uncontrolled infection, other autoimmune disease, pregnancy or lactation led to exclusion. The source of the PBMCs was less than 12 ml of fresh peripheral blood. The TCR originated in a woman aged 50 to 60 with Graves' hyperthyroidism. V and J are TRBV27 and TRBJ2-4; TRBD2 matches 9 bases. Input material: blood. This CDR3 reads CASSLSGLASSLAKNIQYF. The CDR3 DNA reads TGTGCCAGCAGTTTATCTGGACTAGCGAGCTCCCTAGCCAAAAACATTCAGTACTTC.